The 16 T cell receptor beta chains listed next were all sequenced from one sample in a study of control samples from healthy donors and cancer patients (dated by TCRdb to the early 2020s). The protocol used for the library was the immunoSEQ multiplex PCR assay. The table was pulled from immuneACCESS by TCRdb, which kept in-frame rearrangements only. Such tables lose some clones; where checked, under half of the loss comes from unresolved V genes, and the rest has no known cause. Within this sample are 70,000 to 90,000 clones, with about 93% of them counted one time only. The leading ten clones occupy 6.2% of the sample. The sample taken for sequencing was blood. These receptors were collected from a woman aged 40 to 50 in good health.

On this clone itself: Other DNA sequences within the sample encode an identical CDR3. The V gene is TRBV11-2, the J gene TRBJ1-2, with 10 bases matching TRBD1. V dropped 4 bases and J dropped 7; count of bases not matched to a gene: 6. The CDR3 has 14 amino acids. Germline lookup yields CDR1 SGHAT and CDR2 FQNNGV. This CDR3 reads CASSWTGGGSGYTF. The CDR3 DNA is TGTGCCAGCAGCTGGACAGGGGGAGGATCTGGCTACACCTTC.

The genes are TRBV5-6 and TRBJ1-1; D is undetermined. Germline V gene data show CDR1 as SGHDT and CDR2 as YYEEEE. The CDR3 consists of 12 residues. V gave up 2 bases and J gave up 6 bases, with 8 bases separating them. The CDR3 spells CASSLTPAEAFF. The CDR3 bases are TGTGCCAGCAGCTTAACACCCGCTGAAGCTTTCTTT. Using reference TRBV5-6 and TRBJ1-1 for the parts outside the CDR3, the full variable domain is DAGVTQSPTHLIKTRGQQVTLRCSPKSGHDTVSWYQQALGQGPQFIFQYYEEEERQRGNFPDRFSGHQFPNYSSELNVNALLLGDSALYLCASSLTPAEAFFGQGTRLTVV.

There are a few counts of this clone. The chain links TRBV4-2 to TRBJ2-6; 11 bases match TRBD2. There are 18 residues in the CDR3. The germline V gene has CDR1 LGHNA and CDR2 YNFKEQ. Trimming cost V 3 bases and J 0 bases; bases outside gene matches: 4. CDR3: CASSHPTSGISGANVLTF. The DNA of the CDR3 is TGTGCCAGCAGCCACCCGACTAGCGGGATCTCTGGGGCCAACGTCCTGACTTTC.

The rearrangement joins TRBV3-1 (or the pseudogene TRBV3-2) to TRBJ1-1; D uncertain. The germline V and J ends were trimmed by 2 bases and 5 bases, with 21 bases remaining between them. This CDR3 region has 17 residues. In germline, CDR1 is LGHDT, CDR2 YNNKEL (reference sequence). For the CDR3, the DNA is TGTGCCAGCAGCCAAAGTGCACCGGAGACTGAGTGGACTGAAGCTTTCTTT. Its protein product is CASSQSAPETEWTEAFF.

The chain joins TRBV5-6 to TRBJ1-2; D might be TRBD1 (5 bases). Trimming cost V 3 bases and J 3 bases, with 15 bases left between them. The CDR3 is 15 amino acids. Per the germline V gene, CDR1 is SGHDT and CDR2 is YYEEEE. This CDR3 is CASSSNGRVDYGYTF. The DNA of the CDR3 is TGTGCCAGCAGCTCTAACGGCAGGGTGGACTATGGCTACACCTTC.

The chain recombines TRBV6-1 with TRBJ2-4; 13 nucleotides align to TRBD2. This CDR3 contains 19 residues. Germline CDR1 is MNHNS and CDR2 is SASEGT. V lost 2 bases and J lost 1; bases outside the gene matches: 8. The CDR3 loop is CASSELGTSGKWAKNIQYF. The CDR3 nucleotides are TGTGCCAGCAGTGAACTAGGGACTAGCGGGAAATGGGCCAAAAACATTCAGTACTTC.

The V and J genes are TRBV7-2 and TRBJ1-5; D is possibly TRBD1 (6 bases). This CDR3 region has 14 residues. CDR1 is SGHTA, CDR2 FQGNSA, per germline. V lost 5 bases and J 4 bases, leaving 12 bases between the germline ends. CDR3: CASSPRTVNQPQHF. Written as DNA, the CDR3 is TGTGCCAGCAGCCCTCGGACAGTGAATCAGCCCCAGCATTTT.

The rearrangement joins TRBV9 to TRBJ2-7; 9 bases are shared with TRBD2. Germline assignment: CDR1 SGDLS and CDR2 YYNGEE. This CDR3 region has 15 residues. Trimming removed 0 bases from V and 3 bases from J; junction bases left unmatched: 4. Here the CDR3 DNA reads TGTGCCAGCAGCGTAGACGGGACTAGCATCTACGAGCAGTACTTC. This translates into CASSVDGTSIYEQYF.

The chain employs TRBV12-3 or TRBV12-4 and TRBJ1-5, with no clear D. V was pared by 6 bases and J by 7 bases, with 13 bases between. The CDR3 covers 13 residues. For the CDR3, the DNA is TGTGCCAGCAGCTTCCTCCCGGAACAGCCCCAGCATTTT. This codes for CASSFLPEQPQHF.

This sequence joins TRBV7-9 and TRBJ2-5; D might be TRBD2 (6 bases). V was clipped by 5 bases and J by 6 bases, with 28 bases between them. This CDR3 has 18 residues. Germline-derived CDR1 and CDR2 are SEHNR and FQNEAQ (reference sequence). The CDR3 DNA reads TGTGCCAGCAGCCCCGAGAGGCGCAGCGGGCTAGGGTTGAAGACCCAGTACTTC. Translation gives CASSPERRSGLGLKTQYF.

The chain uses TRBV5-1 and TRBJ2-7; either TRBD1 or TRBD2 may fit D (5 bases each). Germline V CDR1 and CDR2: SGHRS, YFSETQ. The CDR3 runs to 15 residues. Trimming pared 4 bases from V and 0 bases from J, leaving 14 bases between. In DNA, the CDR3 is TGCGCCAGCAGCGAGGGGCCGGGGCTCTCCTACGAGCAGTACTTC. This sequence encodes CASSEGPGLSYEQYF.

This chain joins TRBV9 and TRBJ2-2; D remains ambiguous. This CDR3 comprises 13 residues. Trimming removed 3 bases from V and 3 bases from J, with 6 bases in between. The V gene's germline CDR1 is SGDLS and CDR2 YYNGEE. The CDR3 region has the DNA TGTGCCAGCAGCGGGGGTTACACCGGGGAGCTGTTTTTT. Protein sequence: CASSGGYTGELFF.

This clone showed up just once. This chain joins TRBV12-3 or TRBV12-4 and TRBJ1-5; the D gene is possibly TRBD1 (5 bases). The CDR3 is 13 residues long. Trimming removed 7 bases from V and 5 bases from J, with 12 bases in between. This CDR3 is CASTRQWDQPQHF. Written as DNA, the CDR3 is TGTGCCAGCACCCGACAGTGGGATCAGCCCCAGCATTTT.

The chain is built from TRBV10-3 and TRBJ2-7; D possibly uses TRBD1 or TRBD2 (5 bases each). Trimming left V 10 bases short and J 4 bases short, with 20 bases between. The CDR3 covers 14 residues. Germline loops: CDR1 ENHRY, CDR2 SYGVKD. CDR3: CATNGPGRGYEQYF. The CDR3, as DNA: TGTGCCACCAATGGCCCGGGACGTGGGTACGAGCAGTACTTC.

The V and J genes are TRBV28 and TRBJ1-4; D call uncertain. Trimming pared 6 bases from V and 8 bases from J, leaving 16 bases between. CDR3 size: 14 residues. Germline V gives CDR1 MDHEN, CDR2 SYDVKM. CDR3 protein: CASRRGVYREKLFF. CDR3 sequence (DNA): TGTGCCAGCAGAAGAGGTGTCTACCGGGAAAAACTGTTTTTT. The full variable domain, rest sourced from reference TRBV28 and TRBJ1-4, is DVKVTQSSRYLVKRTGEKVFLECVQDMDHENMFWYRQDPGLGLRLIYFSYDVKMKEKGDIPEGYSVSREKKERFSLILESASTNQTSMYLCASRRGVYREKLFFGSGTQLSVL.

This chain connects TRBV5-6 to TRBJ2-5; no firm D call. This CDR3 contains 13 residues. V gave up 4 bases and J gave up 5 bases, with 12 bases separating them. In germline, CDR1 is SGHDT, CDR2 YYEEEE. CDR3 protein: CASSPNHMETQYF. DNA of the CDR3: TGTGCCAGCAGCCCCAACCACATGGAGACCCAGTACTTC.